This T cell receptor beta chain is from a study of blood T cell repertoires in COVID-19. Turning to the study itself: The samples span acute and convalescent COVID-19 from the United States, Italy and Spain. Nucleic acid was either cDNA or gDNA, and it came from T cells, B-cell-depleted T cells, or PBMCs.

Authors' data handling: Reference gene primer amplification in the assay estimated nucleated cell counts. Produced via immunoSEQ multiplex PCR; TCRdb's table is partial and in-frame only. The V and J calls and clone size are taken from that table; D and trimming were inferred from the DNA. In the table there are around 37,000 clones, 70% to 90% of which are singletons. The V gene's germline CDR1 is MNHEY and CDR2 SMNVEV (reference sequence). Trimming shortened V by 2 bases and J by 5 bases, and 12 bases separated the two germline ends. The CDR3 is made up of 15 amino acids. The material sequenced was peripheral blood. The TCR sequence derives from a man in his fifties or sixties with active COVID-19. V usage is TRBV27 and J usage is TRBJ2-2; tentatively, D is TRBD2 (6 bases). The CDR3 DNA reads as TGTGCCAGCAGTTTACTGCCTAGCGAGACCGGGGAGCTGTTTTTT. This encodes CASSLLPSETGELFF.